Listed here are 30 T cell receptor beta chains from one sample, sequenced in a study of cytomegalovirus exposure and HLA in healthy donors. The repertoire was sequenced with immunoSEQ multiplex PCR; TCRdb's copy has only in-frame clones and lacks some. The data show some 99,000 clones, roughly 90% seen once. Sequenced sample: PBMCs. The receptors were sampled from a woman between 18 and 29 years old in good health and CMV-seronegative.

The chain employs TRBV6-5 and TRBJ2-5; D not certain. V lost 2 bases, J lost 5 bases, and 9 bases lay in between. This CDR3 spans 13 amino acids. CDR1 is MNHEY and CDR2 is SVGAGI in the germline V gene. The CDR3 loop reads CASSYVGYETQYF. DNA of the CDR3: TGTGCCAGCAGTTACGTGGGCTACGAGACCCAGTACTTC.

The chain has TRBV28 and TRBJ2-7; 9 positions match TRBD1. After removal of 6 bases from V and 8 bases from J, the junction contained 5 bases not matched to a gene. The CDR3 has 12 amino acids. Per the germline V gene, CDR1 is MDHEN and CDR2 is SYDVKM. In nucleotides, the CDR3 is TGTGCCAGCAGGGAACAGGGGGCCCAGCAGTACTTC. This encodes CASREQGAQQYF.

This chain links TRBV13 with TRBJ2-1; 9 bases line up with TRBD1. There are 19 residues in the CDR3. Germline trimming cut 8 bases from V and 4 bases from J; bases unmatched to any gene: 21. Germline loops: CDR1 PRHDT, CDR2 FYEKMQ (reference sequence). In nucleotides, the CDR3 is TGTGCCAGCCTATATTCCGGGACAGGGTTCGAGGGAACGTACAATGAGCAGTTCTTC. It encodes CASLYSGTGFEGTYNEQFF.

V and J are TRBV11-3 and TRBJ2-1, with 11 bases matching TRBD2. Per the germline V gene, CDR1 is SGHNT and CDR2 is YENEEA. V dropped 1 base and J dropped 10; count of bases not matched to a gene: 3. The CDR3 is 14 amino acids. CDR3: CASSLVTSGGEQFF. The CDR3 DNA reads TGTGCCAGCAGCTTAGTAACTAGCGGGGGAGAGCAGTTCTTC.

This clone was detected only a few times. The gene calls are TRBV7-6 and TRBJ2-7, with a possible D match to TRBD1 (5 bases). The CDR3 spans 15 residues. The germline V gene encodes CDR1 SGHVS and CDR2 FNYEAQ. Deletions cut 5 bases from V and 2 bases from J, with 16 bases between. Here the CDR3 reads CASSPYLKTAYEQYF. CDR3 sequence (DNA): TGTGCCAGCAGCCCCTACCTAAAGACAGCCTACGAGCAGTACTTC.

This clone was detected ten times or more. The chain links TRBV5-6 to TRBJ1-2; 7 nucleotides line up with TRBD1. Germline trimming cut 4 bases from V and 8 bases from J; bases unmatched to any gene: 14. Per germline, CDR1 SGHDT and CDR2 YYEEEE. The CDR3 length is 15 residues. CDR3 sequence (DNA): TGTGCCAGCAGCAACGACAGGGAGAAACGTAGGGGCTACACCTTC. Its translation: CASSNDREKRRGYTF.

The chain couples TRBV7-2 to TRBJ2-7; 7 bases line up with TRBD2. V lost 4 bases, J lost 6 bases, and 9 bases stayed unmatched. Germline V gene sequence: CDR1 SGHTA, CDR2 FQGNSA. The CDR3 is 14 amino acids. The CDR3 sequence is CASSSQAGVGEQYF. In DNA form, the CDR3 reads TGTGCCAGCAGCTCCCAGGCGGGAGTTGGCGAGCAGTACTTC.

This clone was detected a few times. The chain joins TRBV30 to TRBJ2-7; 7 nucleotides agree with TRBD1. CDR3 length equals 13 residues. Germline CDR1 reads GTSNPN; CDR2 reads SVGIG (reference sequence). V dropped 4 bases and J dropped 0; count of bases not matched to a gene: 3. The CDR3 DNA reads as TGTGCCTGGACTGGGACAGACTCCTACGAGCAGTACTTC. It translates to CAWTGTDSYEQYF.

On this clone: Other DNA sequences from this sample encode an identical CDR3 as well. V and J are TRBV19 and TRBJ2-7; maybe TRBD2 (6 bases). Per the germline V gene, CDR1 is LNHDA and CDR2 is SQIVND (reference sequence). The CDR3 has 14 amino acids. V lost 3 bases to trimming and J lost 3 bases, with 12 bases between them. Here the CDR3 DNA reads TGTGCCAGTAGTATGGGGGGATCTAGCTACGAGCAGTACTTC. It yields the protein CASSMGGSSYEQYF.

CDR3 sequence (DNA): TGTGCCAGCAGTCCCCGACTAGCGGGGGGACGAGATACGCAGTATTTT. Its protein product is CASSPRLAGGRDTQYF. This chain uses TRBV28 with TRBJ2-3, with 13 bases identical to TRBD2. Germline lookup yields CDR1 MDHEN and CDR2 SYDVKM. V lost 5 bases, J lost 5 bases, and 7 bases stayed unmatched. The length of the CDR3 is 16 residues.

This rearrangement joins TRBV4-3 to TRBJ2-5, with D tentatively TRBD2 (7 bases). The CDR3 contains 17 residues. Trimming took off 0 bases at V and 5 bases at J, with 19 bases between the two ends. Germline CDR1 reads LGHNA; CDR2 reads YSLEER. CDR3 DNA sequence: TGCGCCAGCAGCCAAGATTCCGCGGGGGCCGAAAGGGAGACCCAGTACTTC. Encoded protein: CASSQDSAGAERETQYF.

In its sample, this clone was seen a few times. This CDR3 is CASSSVTSGGAVDEQFF. CDR3 in DNA: TGTGCCAGCAGTTCCGTGACTAGCGGGGGGGCCGTGGATGAGCAGTTCTTC. The rearrangement uses TRBV27 and TRBJ2-1; 14 nucleotides line up with TRBD2. The length of the CDR3 is 17 residues. Germline-derived CDR1 and CDR2 are MNHEY and SMNVEV (reference sequence). The V and J ends lost 4 bases and 8 bases, in that order; junction bases with no gene match: 10.

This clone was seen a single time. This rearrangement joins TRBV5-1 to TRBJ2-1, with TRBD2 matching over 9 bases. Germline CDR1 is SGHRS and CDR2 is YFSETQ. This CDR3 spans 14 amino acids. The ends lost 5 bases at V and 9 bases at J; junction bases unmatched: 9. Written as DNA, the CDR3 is TGCGCCAGCAGACGCGGGGGGGCCGGGAGTGAGCAGTTCTTC. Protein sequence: CASRRGGAGSEQFF.

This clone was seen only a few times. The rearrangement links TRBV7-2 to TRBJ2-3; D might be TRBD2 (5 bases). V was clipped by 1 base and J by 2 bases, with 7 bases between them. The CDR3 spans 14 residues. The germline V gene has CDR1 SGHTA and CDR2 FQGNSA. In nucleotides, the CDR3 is TGTGCCAGCAGCTTAGAAGCGGTCACAGATACGCAGTATTTT. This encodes CASSLEAVTDTQYF.

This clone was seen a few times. The CDR3 nucleotides read TGTGCCAGCAGTTCGTCCGGGACAGGGTATGGCTACACCTTC. Its translation: CASSSSGTGYGYTF. The chain combines TRBV28 with TRBJ1-2, with TRBD1 identical over 9 bases. The CDR3 has 14 residues. Trimming cost V 4 bases and J 5 bases; bases outside gene matches: 5. Germline CDR1 is MDHEN and CDR2 is SYDVKM.

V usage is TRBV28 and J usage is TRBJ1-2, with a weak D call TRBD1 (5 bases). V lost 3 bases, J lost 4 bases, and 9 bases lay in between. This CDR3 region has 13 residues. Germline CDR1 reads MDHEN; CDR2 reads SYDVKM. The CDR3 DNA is TGTGCCAGCAGTTTCCAGGGCTTCTATGGCTACACCTTC. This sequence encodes CASSFQGFYGYTF.

CDR3 in amino acids: CASRRAGTEGNTIYF. CDR3 nucleotides: TGTGCCAGCAGGCGCGCCGGGACAGAGGGAAACACCATATATTTT. This chain uses TRBV28 with TRBJ1-3; the match to TRBD1 covers 7 bases. This CDR3 has 15 amino acids. The germline V gene has CDR1 MDHEN and CDR2 SYDVKM. V lost 6 bases to trimming and J lost 4 bases; unmatched junction nucleotides: 9.

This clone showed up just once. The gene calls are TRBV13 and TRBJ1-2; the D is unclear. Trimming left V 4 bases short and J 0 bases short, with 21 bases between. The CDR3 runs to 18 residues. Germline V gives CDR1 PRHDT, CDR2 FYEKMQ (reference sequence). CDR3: CASSSGVGGGTANYGYTF. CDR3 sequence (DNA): TGTGCCAGCAGCTCCGGTGTGGGCGGAGGCACCGCTAACTATGGCTACACCTTC.

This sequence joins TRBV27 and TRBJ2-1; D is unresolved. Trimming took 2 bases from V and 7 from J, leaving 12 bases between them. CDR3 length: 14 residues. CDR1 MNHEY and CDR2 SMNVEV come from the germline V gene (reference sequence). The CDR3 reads CASSLPMRKNEQFF. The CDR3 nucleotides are TGTGCCAGCAGTTTACCCATGAGAAAGAATGAGCAGTTCTTC.

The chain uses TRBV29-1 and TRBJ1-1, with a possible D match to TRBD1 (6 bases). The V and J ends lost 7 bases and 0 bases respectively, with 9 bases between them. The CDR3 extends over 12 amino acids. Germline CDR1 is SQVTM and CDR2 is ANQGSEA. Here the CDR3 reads CSAGVMNTEAFF. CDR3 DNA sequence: TGCAGCGCAGGGGTTATGAACACTGAAGCTTTCTTT.

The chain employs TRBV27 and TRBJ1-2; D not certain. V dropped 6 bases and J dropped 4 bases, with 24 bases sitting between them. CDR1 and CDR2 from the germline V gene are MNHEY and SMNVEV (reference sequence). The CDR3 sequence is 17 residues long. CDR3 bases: TGTGCCAGCAGCCCCCATGATAGTTCGGAGGGCGGCTATGGCTACACCTTC. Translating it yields CASSPHDSSEGGYGYTF.

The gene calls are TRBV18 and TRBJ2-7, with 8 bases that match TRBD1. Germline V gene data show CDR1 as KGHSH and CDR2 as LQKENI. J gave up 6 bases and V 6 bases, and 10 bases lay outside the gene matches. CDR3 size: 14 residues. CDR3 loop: CASSTTDRGGEQYF. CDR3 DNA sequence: TGTGCCAGCTCCACCACCGACAGGGGAGGCGAGCAGTACTTC.

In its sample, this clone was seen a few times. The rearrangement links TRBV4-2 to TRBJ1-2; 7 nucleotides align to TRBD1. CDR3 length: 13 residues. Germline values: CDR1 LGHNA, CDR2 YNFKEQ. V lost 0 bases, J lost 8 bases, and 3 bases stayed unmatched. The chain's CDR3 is CASSQEVGGGYTF. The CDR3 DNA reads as TGTGCCAGCAGCCAAGAAGTAGGGGGCGGCTACACCTTC.

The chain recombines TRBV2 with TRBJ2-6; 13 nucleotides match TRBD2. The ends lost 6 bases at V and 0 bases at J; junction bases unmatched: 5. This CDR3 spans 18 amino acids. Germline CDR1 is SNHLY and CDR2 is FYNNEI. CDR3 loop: CASRLGLAGSSGANVLTF. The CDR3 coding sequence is TGTGCCAGCAGGCTGGGACTAGCGGGATCCTCTGGGGCCAACGTCCTGACTTTC.

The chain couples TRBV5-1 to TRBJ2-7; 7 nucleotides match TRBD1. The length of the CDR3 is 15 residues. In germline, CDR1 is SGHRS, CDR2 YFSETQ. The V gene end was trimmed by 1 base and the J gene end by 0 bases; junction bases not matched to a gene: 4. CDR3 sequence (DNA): TGCGCCAGCAGCTTGCAGACAGGGAGCTCCTACGAGCAGTACTTC. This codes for CASSLQTGSSYEQYF.

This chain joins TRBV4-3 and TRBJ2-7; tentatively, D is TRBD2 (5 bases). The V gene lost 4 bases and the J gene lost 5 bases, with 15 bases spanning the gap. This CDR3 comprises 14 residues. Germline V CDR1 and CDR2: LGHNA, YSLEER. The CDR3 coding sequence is TGCGCCAGCAGCCCAGACCGAACTAGGGACGAGCAGTACTTC. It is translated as CASSPDRTRDEQYF.

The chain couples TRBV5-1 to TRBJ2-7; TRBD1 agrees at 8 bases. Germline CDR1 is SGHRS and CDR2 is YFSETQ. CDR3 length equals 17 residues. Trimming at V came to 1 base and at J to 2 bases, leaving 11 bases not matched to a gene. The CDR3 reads CASSLLGRQGSTYEQYF. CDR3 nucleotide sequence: TGCGCCAGCAGCTTGCTAGGACGACAGGGGTCCACCTACGAGCAGTACTTC.

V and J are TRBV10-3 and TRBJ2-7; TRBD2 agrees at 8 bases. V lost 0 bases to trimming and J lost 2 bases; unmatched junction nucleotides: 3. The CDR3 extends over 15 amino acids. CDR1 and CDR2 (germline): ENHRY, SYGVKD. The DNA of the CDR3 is TGTGCCATCAGTGAGTCCTTCGGGAGGGCCTACGAGCAGTACTTC. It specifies CAISESFGRAYEQYF.

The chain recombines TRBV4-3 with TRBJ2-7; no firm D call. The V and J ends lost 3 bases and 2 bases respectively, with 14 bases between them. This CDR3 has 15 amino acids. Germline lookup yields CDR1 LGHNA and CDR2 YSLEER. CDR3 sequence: CASSQYSGSPYEQYF. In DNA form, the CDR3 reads TGCGCCAGCAGCCAGTACTCCGGGTCCCCCTACGAGCAGTACTTC.

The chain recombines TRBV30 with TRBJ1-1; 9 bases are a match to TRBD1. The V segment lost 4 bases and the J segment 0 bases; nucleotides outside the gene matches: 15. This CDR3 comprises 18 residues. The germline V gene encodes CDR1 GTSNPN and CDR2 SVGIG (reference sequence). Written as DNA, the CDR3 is TGTGCCTGGATAGCACAGGGGGCCTACTCAGGGGTGAACACTGAAGCTTTCTTT. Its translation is CAWIAQGAYSGVNTEAFF.